This TCR beta chain was observed in a study of shared clonotypes between healthy human individuals. In regard to this clone: Its antigen is unidentified. The sample has other DNA sequences that encode this CDR3 too.

V gave up 3 bases and J gave up 4 bases, with 7 bases separating them. The CDR3 is 11 residues long. Germline V gives CDR1 DFQATT, CDR2 SNEGSKA (reference sequence). Notes on the study in general: A limitation of the genetic and exposure-history diversity represented arose from few donors. Generally, naive subsets came out with larger estimated richness than memory subsets. Generation probability values for non-shared clonotypes were lower than those for clonotypes shared by all four donors.

The method was immunoSEQ multiplex PCR; TCRdb's version includes in-frame clones alone and lacks a portion of them. The sample carries 2.5 million or so clones, more than 80% recorded once. This chain links TRBV20-1 with TRBJ2-7, with D unclear. Source material: naive CD4+ T cells sorted from blood. Subset described: CD45RA+ positively selected. The receptor comes from a man in his late teens or twenties in good health. The CDR3: CSARADYEQYF. CDR3 sequence (DNA): TGCAGTGCTAGGGCCGATTACGAGCAGTACTTC.